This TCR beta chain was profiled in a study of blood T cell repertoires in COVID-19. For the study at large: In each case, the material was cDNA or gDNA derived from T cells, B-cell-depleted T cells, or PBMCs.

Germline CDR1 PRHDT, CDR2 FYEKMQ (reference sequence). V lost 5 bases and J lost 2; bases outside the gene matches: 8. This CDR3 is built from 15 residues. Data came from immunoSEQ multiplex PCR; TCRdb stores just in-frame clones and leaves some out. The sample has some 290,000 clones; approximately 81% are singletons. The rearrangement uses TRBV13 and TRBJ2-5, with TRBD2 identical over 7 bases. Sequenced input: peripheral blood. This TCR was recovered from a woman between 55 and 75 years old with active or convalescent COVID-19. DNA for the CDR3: TGTGCCAGCAGCCCCACCCCCGGGAGGCAAGAGACCCAGTACTTC. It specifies CASSPTPGRQETQYF. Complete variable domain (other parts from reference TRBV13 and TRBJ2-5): AAGVIQSPRHLIKEKRETATLKCYPIPRHDTVYWYQQGPGQDPQFLISFYEKMQSDKGSIPDRFSAQQFSDYHSELNMSSLELGDSALYFCASSPTPGRQETQYFGPGTRLLVL.